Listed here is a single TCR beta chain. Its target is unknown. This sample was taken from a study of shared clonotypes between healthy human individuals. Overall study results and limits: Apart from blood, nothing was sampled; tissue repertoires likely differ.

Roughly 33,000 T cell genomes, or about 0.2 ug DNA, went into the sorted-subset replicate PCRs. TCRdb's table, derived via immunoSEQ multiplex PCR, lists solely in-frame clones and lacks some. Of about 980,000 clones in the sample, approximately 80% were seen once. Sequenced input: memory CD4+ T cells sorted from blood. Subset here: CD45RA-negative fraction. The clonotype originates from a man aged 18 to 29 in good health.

The CDR3 loop is CASRARVGGYTF. The CDR3 DNA is TGTGCCAGCAGAGCCAGGGTAGGCGGCTACACCTTC. The chain joins TRBV6-5 to TRBJ1-2; D might be TRBD1 (5 bases). CDR1 is MNHEY, CDR2 SVGAGI, per germline. V was trimmed by 6 bases and J by 8 bases, leaving 13 bases between them. The CDR3 loop spans 12 amino acids.